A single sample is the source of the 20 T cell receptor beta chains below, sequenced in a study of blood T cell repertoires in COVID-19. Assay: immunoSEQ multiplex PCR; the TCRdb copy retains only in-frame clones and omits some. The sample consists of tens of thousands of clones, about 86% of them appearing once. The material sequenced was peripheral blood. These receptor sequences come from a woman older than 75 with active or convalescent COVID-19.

The CDR3 nucleotides are TGTGCCATCAGTGGGACTAGCGGGGGGCCGAGCTCCTACGAGCAGTACTTC. It yields the protein CAISGTSGGPSSYEQYF. The chain combines TRBV10-3 with TRBJ2-7, with 14 bases matching TRBD2. J lost 0 bases, V lost 4 bases, and 5 bases had no gene match. This CDR3 has 17 amino acids. Germline CDR1 and CDR2: ENHRY and SYGVKD.

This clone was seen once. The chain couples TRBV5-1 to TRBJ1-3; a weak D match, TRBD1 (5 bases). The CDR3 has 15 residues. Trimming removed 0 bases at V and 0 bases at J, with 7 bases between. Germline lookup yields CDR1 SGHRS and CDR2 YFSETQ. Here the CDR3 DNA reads TGCGCCAGCAGCTTGGAAAGGGGCTCTGGAAACACCATATATTTT. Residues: CASSLERGSGNTIYF.

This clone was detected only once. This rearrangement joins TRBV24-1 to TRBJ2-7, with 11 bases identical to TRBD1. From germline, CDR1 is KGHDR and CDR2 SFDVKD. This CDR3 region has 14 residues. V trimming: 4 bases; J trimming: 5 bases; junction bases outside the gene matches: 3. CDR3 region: CATSERDRGNEQYF. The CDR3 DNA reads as TGTGCCACCAGTGAGCGGGACAGGGGGAACGAGCAGTACTTC.

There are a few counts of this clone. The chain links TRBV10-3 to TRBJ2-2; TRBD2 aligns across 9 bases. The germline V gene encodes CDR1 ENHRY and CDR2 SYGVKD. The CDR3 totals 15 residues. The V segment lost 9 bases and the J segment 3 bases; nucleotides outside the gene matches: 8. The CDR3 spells CAIGQRGADTGELFF. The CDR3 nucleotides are TGTGCCATTGGGCAGCGGGGGGCCGACACCGGGGAGCTGTTTTTT.

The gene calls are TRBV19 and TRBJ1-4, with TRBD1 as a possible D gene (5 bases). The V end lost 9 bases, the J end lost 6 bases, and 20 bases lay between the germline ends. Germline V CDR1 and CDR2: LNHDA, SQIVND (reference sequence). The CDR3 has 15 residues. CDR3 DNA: TGTGCCAGAACATGGGGCTGGGATCGGGATGAAAAACTGTTTTTT. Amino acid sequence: CARTWGWDRDEKLFF.

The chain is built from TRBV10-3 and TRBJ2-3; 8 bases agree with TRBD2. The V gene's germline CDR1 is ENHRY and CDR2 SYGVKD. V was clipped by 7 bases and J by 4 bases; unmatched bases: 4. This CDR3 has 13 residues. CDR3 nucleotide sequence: TGTGCCATCACCCCGGGGGGGCCAGATACGCAGTATTTT. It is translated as CAITPGGPDTQYF.

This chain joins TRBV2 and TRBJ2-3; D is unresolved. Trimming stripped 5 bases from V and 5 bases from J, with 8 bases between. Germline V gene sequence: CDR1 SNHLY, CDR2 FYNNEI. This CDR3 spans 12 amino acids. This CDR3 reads CASSWARDTQYF. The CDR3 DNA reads TGTGCCAGCAGTTGGGCCCGAGATACGCAGTATTTT. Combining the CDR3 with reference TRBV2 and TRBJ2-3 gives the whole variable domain EPEVTQTPSHQVTQMGQEVILRCVPISNHLYFYWYRQILGQKVEFLVSFYNNEISEKSEIFDDQFSVERPDGSNFTLKIRSTKLEDSAMYFCASSWARDTQYFGPGTRLTVL.

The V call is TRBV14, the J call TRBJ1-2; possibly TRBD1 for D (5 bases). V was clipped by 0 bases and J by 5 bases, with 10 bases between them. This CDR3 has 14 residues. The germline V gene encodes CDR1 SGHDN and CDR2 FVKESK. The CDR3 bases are TGTGCCAGCAGCCAAGATCCGGCAGGGTATGGCTACACCTTC. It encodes CASSQDPAGYGYTF.

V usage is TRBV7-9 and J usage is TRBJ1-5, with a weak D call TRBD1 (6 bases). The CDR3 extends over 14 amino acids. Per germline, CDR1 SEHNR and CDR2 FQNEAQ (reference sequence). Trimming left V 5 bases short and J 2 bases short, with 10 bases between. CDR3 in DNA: TGTGCCAGCAGCCAACCAGGGGGCAATCAGCCCCAGCATTTT. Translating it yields CASSQPGGNQPQHF. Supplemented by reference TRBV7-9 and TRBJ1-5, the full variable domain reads DTGVSQNPRHKITKRGQNVTFRCDPISEHNRLYWYRQTLGQGPEFLTYFQNEAQLEKSRLLSDRFSAERPKGSFSTLEIQRTEQGDSAMYLCASSQPGGNQPQHFGDGTRLSIL.

The CDR3 DNA reads TGTGCCAGCAGCCGAAACAGACAGTCGAACACTGAAGCTTTCTTT. It encodes CASSRNRQSNTEAFF. The chain recombines TRBV5-6 with TRBJ1-1; TRBD1 might be the D (5 bases). The CDR3 is 15 residues long. CDR1 is SGHDT and CDR2 is YYEEEE in the germline V gene. V lost 4 bases, J lost 1 base, and 14 bases lay in between.

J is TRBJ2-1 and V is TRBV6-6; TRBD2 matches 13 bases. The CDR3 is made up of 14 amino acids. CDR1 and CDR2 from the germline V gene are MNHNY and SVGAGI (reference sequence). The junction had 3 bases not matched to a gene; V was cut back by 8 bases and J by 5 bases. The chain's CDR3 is CASLLAGGDNEQFF. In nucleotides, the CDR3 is TGTGCCAGCTTACTAGCGGGGGGGGACAATGAGCAGTTCTTC.

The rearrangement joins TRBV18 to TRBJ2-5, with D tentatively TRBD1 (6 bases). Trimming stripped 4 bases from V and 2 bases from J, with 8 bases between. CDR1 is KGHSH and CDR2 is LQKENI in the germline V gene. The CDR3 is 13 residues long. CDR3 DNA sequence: TGTGCCAGCTCACGGGGGCATCAAGAGACCCAGTACTTC. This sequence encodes CASSRGHQETQYF.

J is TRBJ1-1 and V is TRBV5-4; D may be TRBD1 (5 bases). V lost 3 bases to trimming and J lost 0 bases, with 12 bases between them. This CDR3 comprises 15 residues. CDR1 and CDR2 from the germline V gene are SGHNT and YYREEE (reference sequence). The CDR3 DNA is TGTGCCAGCAGCTCTGCAGGGATCTTGAACACTGAAGCTTTCTTT. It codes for CASSSAGILNTEAFF.

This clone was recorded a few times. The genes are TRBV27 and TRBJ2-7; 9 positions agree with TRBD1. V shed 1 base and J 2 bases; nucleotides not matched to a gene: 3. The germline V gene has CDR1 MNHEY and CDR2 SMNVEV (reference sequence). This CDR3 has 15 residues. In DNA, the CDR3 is TGTGCCAGCAGTTTATATGGGACAGGGCCCTACGAGCAGTACTTC. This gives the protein CASSLYGTGPYEQYF.

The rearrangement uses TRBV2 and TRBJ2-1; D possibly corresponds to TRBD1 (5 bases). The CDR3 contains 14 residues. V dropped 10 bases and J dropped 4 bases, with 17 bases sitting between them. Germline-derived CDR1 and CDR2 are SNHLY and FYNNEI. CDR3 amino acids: CATSTLTVYNEQFF. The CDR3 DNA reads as TGTGCCACGTCTACGCTGACAGTTTACAATGAGCAGTTCTTC. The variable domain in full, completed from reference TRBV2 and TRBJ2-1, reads EPEVTQTPSHQVTQMGQEVILRCVPISNHLYFYWYRQILGQKVEFLVSFYNNEISEKSEIFDDQFSVERPDGSNFTLKIRSTKLEDSAMYFCATSTLTVYNEQFFGPGTRLTVL.

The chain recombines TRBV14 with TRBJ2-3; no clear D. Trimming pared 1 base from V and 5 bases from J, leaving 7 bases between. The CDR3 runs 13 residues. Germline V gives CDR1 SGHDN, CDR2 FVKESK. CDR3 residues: CASSQAVLDTQYF. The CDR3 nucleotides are TGTGCCAGCAGCCAAGCGGTCCTAGATACGCAGTATTTT.

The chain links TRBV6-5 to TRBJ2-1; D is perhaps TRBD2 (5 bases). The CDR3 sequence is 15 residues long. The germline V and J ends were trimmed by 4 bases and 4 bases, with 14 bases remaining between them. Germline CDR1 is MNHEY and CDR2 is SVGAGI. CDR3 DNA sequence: TGTGCCAGCAGTTCCAAAGCCCAGCGGTACAATGAGCAGTTCTTC. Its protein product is CASSSKAQRYNEQFF.

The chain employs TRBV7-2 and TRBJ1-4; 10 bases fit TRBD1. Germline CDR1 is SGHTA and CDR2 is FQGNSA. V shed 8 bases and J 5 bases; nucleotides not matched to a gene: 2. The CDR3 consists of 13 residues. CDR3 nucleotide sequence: TGTGCCAGCGGGACAGGGGTGAATGAAAAACTGTTTTTT. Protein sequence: CASGTGVNEKLFF.

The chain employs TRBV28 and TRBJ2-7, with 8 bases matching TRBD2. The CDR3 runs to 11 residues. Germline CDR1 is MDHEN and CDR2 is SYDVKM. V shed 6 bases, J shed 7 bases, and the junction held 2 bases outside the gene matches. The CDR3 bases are TGTGCCAGCAGCGCGGGGGGAGAGCAGTACTTC. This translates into CASSAGGEQYF. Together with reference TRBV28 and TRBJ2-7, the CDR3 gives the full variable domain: DVKVTQSSRYLVKRTGEKVFLECVQDMDHENMFWYRQDPGLGLRLIYFSYDVKMKEKGDIPEGYSVSREKKERFSLILESASTNQTSMYLCASSAGGEQYFGPGTRLTVT.

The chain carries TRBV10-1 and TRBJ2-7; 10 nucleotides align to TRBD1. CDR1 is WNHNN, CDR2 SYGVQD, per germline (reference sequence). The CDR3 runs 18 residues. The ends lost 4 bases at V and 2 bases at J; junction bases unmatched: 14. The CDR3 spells CASSGSFSGTGATYEQYF. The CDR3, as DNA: TGCGCCAGCAGTGGATCCTTCTCCGGGACAGGGGCGACCTACGAGCAGTACTTC.